The next 10 T cell receptor beta chains were all read from a single sample in a study of control samples from healthy donors and cancer patients. Profiling relied on immunoSEQ multiplex PCR, and the TCRdb table lists in-frame clones only, not all of them. The table has more than 65,000 clones, approximately 84% seen once. Sequenced input: blood. These receptor sequences come from a man aged 50 or older in good health.

V is TRBV30 and J is TRBJ2-1, with TRBD2 identical over 7 bases. Germline lookup yields CDR1 GTSNPN and CDR2 SVGIG (reference sequence). Trimming took 3 bases from V and 7 from J; bases not matched to a gene: 9. The CDR3 has 14 amino acids. The CDR3 reads CAWRAGVGWNEQFF. In nucleotides, the CDR3 is TGTGCCTGGAGGGCGGGAGTTGGTTGGAATGAGCAGTTCTTC.

The chain is built from TRBV2 and TRBJ1-1; weak D call: TRBD1 (5 bases). This CDR3 has 15 residues. From germline, CDR1 is SNHLY and CDR2 FYNNEI. V shed 8 bases and J shed 3 bases, with 19 bases lying between them. The CDR3 loop is CASWGQGFVDTEAFF. For the CDR3, the DNA is TGTGCCAGCTGGGGTCAGGGATTTGTGGACACTGAAGCTTTCTTT.

This clone turned up a few times. V gene TRBV14 combines with J gene TRBJ2-2; 12 bases match TRBD2. The CDR3 is 17 residues long. Germline V gives CDR1 SGHDN, CDR2 FVKESK. After removal of 2 bases from V and 4 bases from J, the junction contained 5 bases not matched to a gene. This CDR3 is CASSQLAGGPGTGELFF. For the CDR3, the DNA is TGTGCCAGCAGCCAACTAGCGGGAGGGCCGGGCACCGGGGAGCTGTTTTTT. The full variable domain, with the rest looked up from reference TRBV14 and TRBJ2-2, is EAGVTQFPSHSVIEKGQTVTLRCDPISGHDNLYWYRRVMGKEIKFLLHFVKESKQDESGMPNNRFLAERTGGTYSTLKVQPAELEDSGVYFCASSQLAGGPGTGELFFGEGSRLTVL.

In this sample, this clone turned up a few times. The V and J genes are TRBV19 and TRBJ2-7, with 14 bases fitting TRBD2. J was trimmed by 4 bases and V by 4 bases; bases with no gene match: 6. The germline CDR1 and CDR2 sequences are LNHDA and SQIVND (reference sequence). The CDR3 totals 16 residues. The CDR3 loop reads CASSTGLAGAWYEQYF. The CDR3 DNA follows: TGTGCCAGTAGTACGGGACTAGCGGGAGCCTGGTACGAGCAGTACTTC.

This rearrangement joins TRBV5-1 to TRBJ2-6, with D tentatively TRBD1 (5 bases). The CDR3 extends over 15 amino acids. Trimming pared 4 bases from V and 2 bases from J, leaving 10 bases between. Germline V gives CDR1 SGHRS, CDR2 YFSETQ. This chain's CDR3 is CASSPGQAGANVLTF. CDR3 DNA sequence: TGCGCCAGCAGCCCCGGACAAGCTGGGGCCAACGTCCTGACTTTC.

For this clone: This sample includes further DNA sequences coding for the same CDR3. The chain has TRBV18 and TRBJ1-1; D gene uncertain. V lost 3 bases to trimming and J lost 7 bases, with 9 bases between them. This CDR3 has 12 amino acids. Germline V gene lookup returns CDR1 KGHSH and CDR2 LQKENI. The CDR3 nucleotides are TGTGCCAGCTCACCTGACCGGGGTGAAGCTTTCTTT. This sequence encodes CASSPDRGEAFF. The complete variable domain, with remaining parts taken from reference TRBV18 and TRBJ1-1, reads NAGVMQNPRHLVRRRGQEARLRCSPMKGHSHVYWYRQLPEEGLKFMVYLQKENIIDESGMPKERFSAEFPKEGPSILRIQQVVRGDSAAYFCASSPDRGEAFFGQGTRLTVV.

The chain links TRBV10-3 to TRBJ2-1; D could derive from TRBD1 or TRBD2 (5 bases each). CDR1 and CDR2 (germline): ENHRY, SYGVKD. V gave up 0 bases and J gave up 10 bases, with 19 bases separating them. This CDR3 has 16 residues. The CDR3 region is CAISESGVSPKLEQFF. The CDR3 region has the DNA TGTGCCATCAGTGAGTCGGGGGTTAGCCCCAAGTTGGAGCAGTTCTTC.

The gene calls are TRBV2 and TRBJ1-6; D unresolved. V was pared by 3 bases and J by 5 bases, with 5 bases between. Looked up from germline, CDR1 is SNHLY and CDR2 is FYNNEI. The CDR3 consists of 13 residues. The chain's CDR3 is CASSDLDNSPLHF. As DNA, the CDR3 is TGTGCCAGCAGTGACTTAGATAATTCACCCCTCCACTTT.

This chain connects TRBV6-1 to TRBJ2-1; TRBD2 matches 10 bases. V lost 2 bases, J lost 4 bases, and 5 bases stayed unmatched. The CDR3 has 16 amino acids. CDR1 and CDR2 (germline): MNHNS, SASEGT. Here the CDR3 DNA reads TGTGCCAGCAGTGAACGGACTAGCGGAGAGTACAATGAGCAGTTCTTC. This sequence encodes CASSERTSGEYNEQFF.

The chain has TRBV5-1 and TRBJ1-4, with 11 bases identical to TRBD1. The CDR3 spans 16 residues. The germline gives CDR1 SGHRS, CDR2 YFSETQ. The junction had 7 bases not matched to a gene; V was cut back by 4 bases and J by 5 bases. CDR3 DNA: TGCGCCAGCAGCCTCTTCGGGACAGGGGGGAATGAAAAACTGTTTTTT. Residues: CASSLFGTGGNEKLFF.